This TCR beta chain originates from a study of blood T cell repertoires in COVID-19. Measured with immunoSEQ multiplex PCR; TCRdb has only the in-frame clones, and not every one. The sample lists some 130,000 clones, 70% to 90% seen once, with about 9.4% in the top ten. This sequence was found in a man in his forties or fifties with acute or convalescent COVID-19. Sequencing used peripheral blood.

The CDR3 region has the DNA TGTGCCAGCACGTATAGCGGGAGGAAAGAGACCCAGTACTTC. This sequence encodes CASTYSGRKETQYF. The genes are TRBV28 and TRBJ2-5; 10 bases map to TRBD2. The J segment lost 3 bases and the V segment lost 7 bases, leaving 5 bases of the junction unmatched. There are 14 residues in the CDR3. The V gene's germline CDR1 is MDHEN and CDR2 SYDVKM.